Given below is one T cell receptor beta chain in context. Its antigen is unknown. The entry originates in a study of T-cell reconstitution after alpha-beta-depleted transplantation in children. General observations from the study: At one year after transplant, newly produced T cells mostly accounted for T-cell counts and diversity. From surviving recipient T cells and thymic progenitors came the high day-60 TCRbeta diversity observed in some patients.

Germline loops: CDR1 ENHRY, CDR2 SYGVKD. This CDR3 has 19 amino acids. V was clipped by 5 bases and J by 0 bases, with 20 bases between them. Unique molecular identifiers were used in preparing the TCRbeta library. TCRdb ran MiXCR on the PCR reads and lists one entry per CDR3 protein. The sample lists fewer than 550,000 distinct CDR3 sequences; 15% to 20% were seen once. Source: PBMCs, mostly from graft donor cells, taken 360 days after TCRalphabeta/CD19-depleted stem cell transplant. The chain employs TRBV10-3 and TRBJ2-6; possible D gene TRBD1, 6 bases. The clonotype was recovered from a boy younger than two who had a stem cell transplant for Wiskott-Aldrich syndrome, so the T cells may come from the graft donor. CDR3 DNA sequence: TGTGCCATCAGTCCGTACCCGGACAGAGTGGGCTCTGGGGCCAACGTCCTGACTTTC. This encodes CAISPYPDRVGSGANVLTF.